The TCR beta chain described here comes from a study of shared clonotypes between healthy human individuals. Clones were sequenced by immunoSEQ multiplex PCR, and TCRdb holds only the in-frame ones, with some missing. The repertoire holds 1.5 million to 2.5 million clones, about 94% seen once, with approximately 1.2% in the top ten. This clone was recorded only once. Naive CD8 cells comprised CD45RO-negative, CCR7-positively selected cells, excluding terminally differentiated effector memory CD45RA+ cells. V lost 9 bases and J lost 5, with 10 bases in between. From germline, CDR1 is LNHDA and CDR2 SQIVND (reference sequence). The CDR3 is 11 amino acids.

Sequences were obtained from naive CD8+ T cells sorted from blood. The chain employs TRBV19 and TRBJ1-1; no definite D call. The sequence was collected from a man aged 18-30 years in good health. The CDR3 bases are TGTGCCAGCCTTTGGAGGACTGAAGCTTTCTTT. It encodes CASLWRTEAFF.